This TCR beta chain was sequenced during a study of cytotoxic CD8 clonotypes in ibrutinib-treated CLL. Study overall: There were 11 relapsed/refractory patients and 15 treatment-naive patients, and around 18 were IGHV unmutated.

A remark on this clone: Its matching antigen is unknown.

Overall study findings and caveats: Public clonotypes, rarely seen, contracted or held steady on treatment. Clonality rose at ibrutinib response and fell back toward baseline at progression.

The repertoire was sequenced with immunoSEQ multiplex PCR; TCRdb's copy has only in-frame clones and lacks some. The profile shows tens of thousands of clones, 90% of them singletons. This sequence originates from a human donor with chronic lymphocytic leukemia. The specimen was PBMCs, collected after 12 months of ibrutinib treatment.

In DNA, the CDR3 is TGTGCCAGCAGTGAGGAACGGCAGTTCTTC. It translates to CASSEERQFF. The chain joins TRBV2 to TRBJ2-1, with D unresolved. The CDR3 is made up of 10 amino acids. Germline CDR1 is SNHLY and CDR2 is FYNNEI. V gave up 3 bases and J gave up 12 bases, with 6 bases separating them.